The T cell receptor beta chain under discussion was sequenced for a study of T cell repertoires in cytomegalovirus infection. Study details: In public TCR beta signatures, there were indications of both CMV infection and matching HLA type. Whole-study results and caveats: Totalled public TCR beta family frequency picked out people who carried CMV plus the relevant HLA. What dominated the ex vivo response were HLA-C-restricted CMV-specific TCR beta clonotypes.

TCRdb reprocessed the reads with MiXCR, giving one entry per CDR3 protein. This table has roughly 630,000 distinct CDR3 sequences, 20% to 25% appearing once. At least ten counts were recorded for this clonotype. The antigen remains unidentified. This clonotype was sampled from a human donor in good health (CMV status not recorded). Some clones in this sample may be carry-over from other donors' samples. The sample taken for sequencing was CD8+ T cells from PBMCs.

CDR3 nucleotides: TGTGCCAGCAGCTTTATAGAGGGGGTGGCTGAAGCTTTCTTT. It encodes CASSFIEGVAEAFF. V is TRBV7-9 and J is TRBJ1-1, with D possibly matching TRBD1 (6 bases). V was cut by 3 bases and J by 6 bases, with 14 bases left in between. This CDR3 contains 14 residues. Germline loops: CDR1 SEHNR, CDR2 FQNEAQ (reference sequence). The whole variable domain, remainder taken from reference TRBV7-9 and TRBJ1-1, is DTGVSQNPRHKITKRGQNVTFRCDPISEHNRLYWYRQTLGQGPEFLTYFQNEAQLEKSRLLSDRFSAERPKGSFSTLEIQRTEQGDSAMYLCASSFIEGVAEAFFGQGTRLTVV.